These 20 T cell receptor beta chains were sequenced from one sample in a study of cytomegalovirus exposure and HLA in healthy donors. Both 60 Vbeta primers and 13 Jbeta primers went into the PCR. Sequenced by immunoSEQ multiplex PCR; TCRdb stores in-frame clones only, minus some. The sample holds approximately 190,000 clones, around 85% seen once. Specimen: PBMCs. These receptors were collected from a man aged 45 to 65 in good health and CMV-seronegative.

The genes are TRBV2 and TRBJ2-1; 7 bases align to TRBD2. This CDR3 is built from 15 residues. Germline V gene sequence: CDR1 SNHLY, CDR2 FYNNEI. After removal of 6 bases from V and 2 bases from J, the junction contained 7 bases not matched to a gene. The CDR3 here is CASSPSGTTYNEQFF. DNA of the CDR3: TGTGCCAGCAGCCCCAGCGGGACCACCTACAATGAGCAGTTCTTC.

The CDR3 here is CASSVGTGDQPQHF. The CDR3 coding sequence is TGTGCCAGCAGCGTGGGGACAGGGGATCAGCCCCAGCATTTT. The chain links TRBV9 to TRBJ1-5; the match to TRBD1 covers 10 bases. After removal of 2 bases from V and 5 bases from J, the junction contained 1 base not matched to a gene. The CDR3 contains 14 residues. In germline, CDR1 is SGDLS, CDR2 YYNGEE. The entire variable domain, with the rest obtained from reference TRBV9 and TRBJ1-5, is as follows: DSGVTQTPKHLITATGQRVTLRCSPRSGDLSVYWYQQSLDQGLQFLIQYYNGEERAKGNILERFSAQQFPDLHSELNLSSLELGDSALYFCASSVGTGDQPQHFGDGTRLSIL.

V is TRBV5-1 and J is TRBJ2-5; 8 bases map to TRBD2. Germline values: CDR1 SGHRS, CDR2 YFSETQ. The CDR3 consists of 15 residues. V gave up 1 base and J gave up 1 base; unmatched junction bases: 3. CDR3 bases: TGCGCCAGCAGCTTGAGTGCGGGGGGCCAAGAGACCCAGTACTTC. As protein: CASSLSAGGQETQYF.

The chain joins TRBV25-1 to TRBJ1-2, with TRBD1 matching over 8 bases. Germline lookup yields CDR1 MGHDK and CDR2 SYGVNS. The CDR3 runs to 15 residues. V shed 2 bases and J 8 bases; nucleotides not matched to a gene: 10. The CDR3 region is CASSEQGAGGRGYTF. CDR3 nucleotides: TGTGCCAGCAGTGAACAGGGGGCAGGGGGCCGCGGCTACACCTTC.

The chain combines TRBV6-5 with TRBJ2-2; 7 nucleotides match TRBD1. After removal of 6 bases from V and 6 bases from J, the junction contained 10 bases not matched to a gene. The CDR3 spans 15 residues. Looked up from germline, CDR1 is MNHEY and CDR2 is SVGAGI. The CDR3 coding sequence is TGTGCCAGCAGCTCCGACAGGGCCTACCCCGGGGAGCTGTTTTTT. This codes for CASSSDRAYPGELFF.

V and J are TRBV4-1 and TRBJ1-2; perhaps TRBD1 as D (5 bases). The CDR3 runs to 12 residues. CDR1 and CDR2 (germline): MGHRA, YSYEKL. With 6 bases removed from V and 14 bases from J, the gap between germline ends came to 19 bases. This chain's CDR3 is CASSGLGRAFTF. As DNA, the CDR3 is TGCGCCAGCAGTGGCCTTGGCAGGGCATTTACCTTC.

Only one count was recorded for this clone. DNA of the CDR3: TGTGCCAGCAGCTTAAGCGTGGACTACACCTTC. This gives the protein CASSLSVDYTF. The V gene is TRBV7-9, the J gene TRBJ1-2; D is unresolved. CDR3 size: 11 residues. Trimming removed 2 bases at V and 10 bases at J, with 8 bases between. The germline gives CDR1 SEHNR, CDR2 FQNEAQ (reference sequence).

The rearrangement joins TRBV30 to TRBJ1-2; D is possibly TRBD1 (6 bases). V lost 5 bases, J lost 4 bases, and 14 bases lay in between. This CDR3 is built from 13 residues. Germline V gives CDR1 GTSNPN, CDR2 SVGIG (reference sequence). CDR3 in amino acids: CAWSLGAGYGYTF. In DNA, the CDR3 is TGTGCCTGGTCCCTGGGGGCGGGCTATGGCTACACCTTC. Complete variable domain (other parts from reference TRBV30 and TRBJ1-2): SQTIHQWPATLVQPVGSPLSLECTVEGTSNPNLYWYRQAAGRGLQLLFYSVGIGQISSEVPQNLSASRPQDRQFILSSKKLLLSDSGFYLCAWSLGAGYGYTFGSGTRLTVV.

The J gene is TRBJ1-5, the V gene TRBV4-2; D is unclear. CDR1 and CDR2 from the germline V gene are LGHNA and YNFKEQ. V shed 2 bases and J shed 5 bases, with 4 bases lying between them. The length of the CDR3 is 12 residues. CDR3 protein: CASSQPDQPQHF. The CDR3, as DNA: TGTGCCAGCAGCCAACCCGATCAGCCCCAGCATTTT.

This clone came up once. As DNA, the CDR3 is TGTGCCAGCAGCCCAGGACAGGGGGCTGGTTCACCCCTCCACTTT. Protein product: CASSPGQGAGSPLHF. V and J are TRBV7-6 and TRBJ1-6, with 11 bases matching TRBD1. Losses at the gene ends were 5 bases for V and 9 bases for J; bases not matched to a gene: 6. Per the germline V gene, CDR1 is SGHVS and CDR2 is FNYEAQ. The CDR3 has 15 residues.

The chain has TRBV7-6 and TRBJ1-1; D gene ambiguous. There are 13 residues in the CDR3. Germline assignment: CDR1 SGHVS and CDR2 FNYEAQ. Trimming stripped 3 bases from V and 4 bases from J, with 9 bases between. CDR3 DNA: TGTGCCAGCAGCTTGAACATATTCACTGAAGCTTTCTTT. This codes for CASSLNIFTEAFF.

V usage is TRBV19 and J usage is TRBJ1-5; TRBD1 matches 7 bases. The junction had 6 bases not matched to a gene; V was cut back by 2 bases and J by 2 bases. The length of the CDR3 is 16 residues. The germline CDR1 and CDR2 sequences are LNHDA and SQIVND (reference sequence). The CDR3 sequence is CASSIITGTGNQPQHF. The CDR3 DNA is TGTGCCAGTAGTATAATAACAGGGACAGGCAATCAGCCCCAGCATTTT. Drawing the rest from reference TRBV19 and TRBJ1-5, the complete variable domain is DGGITQSPKYLFRKEGQNVTLSCEQNLNHDAMYWYRQDPGQGLRLIYYSQIVNDFQKGDIAEGYSVSREKKESFPLTVTSAQKNPTAFYLCASSIITGTGNQPQHFGDGTRLSIL.

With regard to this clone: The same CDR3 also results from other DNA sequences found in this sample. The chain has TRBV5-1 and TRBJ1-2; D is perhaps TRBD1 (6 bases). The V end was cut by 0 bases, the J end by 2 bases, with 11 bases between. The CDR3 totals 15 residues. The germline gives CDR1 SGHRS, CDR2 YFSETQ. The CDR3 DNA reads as TGCGCCAGCAGCTTGGCCCCCGGACAGAACTATGGCTACACCTTC. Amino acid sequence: CASSLAPGQNYGYTF.

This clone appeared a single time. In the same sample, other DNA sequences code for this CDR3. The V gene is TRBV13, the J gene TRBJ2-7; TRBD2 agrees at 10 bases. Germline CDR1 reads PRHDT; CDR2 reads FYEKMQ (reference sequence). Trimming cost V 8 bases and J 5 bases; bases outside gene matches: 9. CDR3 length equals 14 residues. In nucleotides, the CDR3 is TGTGCCAGCCGTGCGAGCGGGGGGGTCCACGAGCAGTACTTC. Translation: CASRASGGVHEQYF.

CDR3 nucleotide sequence: TGTGCCAGCAAACGGGAACACGACTATAATTCACCCCTCCACTTT. Protein sequence: CASKREHDYNSPLHF. This sequence joins TRBV7-3 and TRBJ1-6; D gene unclear. The germline gives CDR1 SGHTA, CDR2 FQGTGA. The CDR3 is made up of 15 amino acids. V was trimmed by 7 bases and J by 3 bases, leaving 13 bases between them. The entire variable domain, with the rest obtained from reference TRBV7-3 and TRBJ1-6, is as follows: GAGVSQTPSNKVTEKGKYVELRCDPISGHTALYWYRQSLGQGPEFLIYFQGTGAADDSGLPNDRFFAVRPEGSVSTLKIQRTERGDSAVYLCASKREHDYNSPLHFGNGTRLTVT.

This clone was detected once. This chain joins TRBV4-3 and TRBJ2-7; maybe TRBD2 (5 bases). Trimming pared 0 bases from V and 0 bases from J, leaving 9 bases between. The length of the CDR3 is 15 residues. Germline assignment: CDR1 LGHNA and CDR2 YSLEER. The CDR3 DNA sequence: TGCGCCAGCAGCCAAGATAGCGTGAGCTCCTACGAGCAGTACTTC. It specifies CASSQDSVSSYEQYF.

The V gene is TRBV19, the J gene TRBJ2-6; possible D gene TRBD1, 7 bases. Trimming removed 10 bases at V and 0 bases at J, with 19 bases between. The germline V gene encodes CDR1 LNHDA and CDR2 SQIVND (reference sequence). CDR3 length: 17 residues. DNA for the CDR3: TGTGCCAAGAAAGGGCGGGACAGCCGCTCTGGGGCCAACGTCCTGACTTTC. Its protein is CAKKGRDSRSGANVLTF. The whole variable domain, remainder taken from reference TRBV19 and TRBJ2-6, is DGGITQSPKYLFRKEGQNVTLSCEQNLNHDAMYWYRQDPGQGLRLIYYSQIVNDFQKGDIAEGYSVSREKKESFPLTVTSAQKNPTAFYLCAKKGRDSRSGANVLTFGAGSRLTVL.

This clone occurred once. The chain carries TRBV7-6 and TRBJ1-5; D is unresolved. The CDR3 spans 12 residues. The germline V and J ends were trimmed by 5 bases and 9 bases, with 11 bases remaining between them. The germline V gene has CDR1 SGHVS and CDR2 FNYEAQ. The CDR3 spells CASSPRSGPQHF. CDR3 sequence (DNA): TGTGCCAGCAGCCCGAGAAGTGGGCCCCAGCATTTT.

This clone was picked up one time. For the CDR3, the DNA is TGTGCCAGCAGGCCGACGGGACTTTCTGTCTACACCTTC. Translated, it gives CASRPTGLSVYTF. The chain carries TRBV27 and TRBJ1-2, with D tentatively TRBD1 (5 bases). The CDR3 totals 13 residues. The ends were cut back, 6 bases at V and 10 bases at J, with 18 bases in the middle. In germline, CDR1 is MNHEY, CDR2 SMNVEV (reference sequence).

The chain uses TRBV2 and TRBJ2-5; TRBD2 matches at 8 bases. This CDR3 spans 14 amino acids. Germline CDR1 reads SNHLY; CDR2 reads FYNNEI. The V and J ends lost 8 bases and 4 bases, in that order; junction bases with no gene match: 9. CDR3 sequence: CASRAGLGVETQYF. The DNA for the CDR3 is TGTGCCAGCCGCGCGGGACTAGGGGTAGAGACCCAGTACTTC.